Sequencing of this T cell receptor beta chain was carried out in a study of post-analysis software for immune sequencing data (dated by TCRdb to between 2014 and 2017). With regard to the full study: Relapsing-remitting, secondary progressive and progressive-relapsing multiple sclerosis were recorded as disease courses, and subtype annotation was lacking for some patients. A subset of samples was prepared in parallel using single-end sample barcoding, then pooled and co-amplified after Illumina adapter ligation. The patient repertoires were compared against fewer than twelve previously published healthy control repertoires obtained from donors aged roughly 6 to 25 years.

As regards this clonotype: Its antigen is currently not known. Base qualities are not provided; no much larger clone lies one nucleotide away.

Summary of the overall study and its limitations: Multiple sclerosis patients had significantly lower normalized Chao1 diversity than controls, a result that suggests substantial peripheral T-cell clonal expansion. Patients showed significantly higher frequencies than controls for about 5 TRBV segments, among them TRBV5-6, TRBV5-1 and TRBV20-1. Strong co-clustering of samples prepared in the same batch was shown by direct clustering with F measure, prompting a batch-effect correction. The multiple sclerosis patient group was slightly younger than the control group.

To demonstrate the VDJtools post-analysis software, TCR beta repertoires were profiled from the peripheral blood of about a dozen young patients with multiple sclerosis. The patients with multiple sclerosis were children and adolescents between 6 and 15 years of age. The CDR3, from cysteine to phenylalanine, totals 16 residues. The DNA shown is the 48-base CDR3, in frame from base 1. Trimming takes 0 bases from V and 5 bases from J, and the germline ends sit 17 bases apart. Taken from the germline V gene (reference sequence), the CDR1 and CDR2 loops are DFQATT and SNEGSKA. Libraries were prepared through PCR. TCRdb lists the instrument as Illumina HiSeq 2500. To reduce PCR and sequencing biases, unique molecular identifiers were built into the TCR beta cDNA libraries. Per 1 to 10 million input T cells, roughly 0.5 million cDNA molecules were obtained, such that each molecule approximated one T cell. The patient libraries were prepared and sequenced using the same protocol as the earlier healthy control dataset. Samples belonging to the same batch were prepared together, multiplexed and sequenced on a shared HiSeq lane. The original methods were these. MIGEC handled the raw barcoded reads, throwing out single-read molecular identifier groups before consensus assembly and CDR3 extraction. VDJtools was used for post-analysis of the clonotype tables, with diversity normalized by down-sampling every dataset to the smallest sample size. To correct batch-related cross-sample contamination, repertoire overlap clustering matched CDR3 amino acid sequences but not nucleotide sequences. TCRdb handled the public reads itself, with Q25 trimming in fastp and clone calling in MiXCR, and kept productive beta chains. Rows are combined by CDR3 protein, so each entry shows the most common genes and DNA. What appears here as the V and J calls and clone size reflects TCRdb's work, not the paper's. The sample has 350,000 to 450,000 distinct CDR3 sequences on record, 39% of them singletons. Approximately 7.6% of the sample comes from the top ten.

The sequence is built from TRBV20-1 and TRBJ1-5; TRBD1 could be the D gene, as 6 bases match. The receptor was derived from a girl aged 2 to 9 with multiple sclerosis. Sequenced material: blood. The CDR3 amino acid sequence is: CSARDYSGQTDQPQHF. The DNA sequence is TGCAGTGCTAGAGACTACTCCGGACAGACCGATCAGCCCCAGCATTTT.